This T cell receptor (beta chain) was obtained from a study of post-analysis software for immune sequencing data. Study-wide results and limits: The five TRBV segments detected at higher frequency in patients than in controls included TRBV5-6, TRBV5-1 and TRBV20-1.

CDR3 length equals 13 residues. With 6 bases removed from V and 2 bases from J, the gap between germline ends came to 14 bases. Per the germline V gene, CDR1 is DFQATT and CDR2 is SNEGSKA (reference sequence). Carried by the TCR beta cDNA libraries were unique molecular identifiers. Each sample of roughly 0.95 to 10 million input T cells yielded about 500,000 cDNA molecules, so each molecule approximated one T cell. Via MiXCR, TCRdb re-called the PCR reads, giving one row per CDR3 protein. The data contain about 540,000 distinct CDR3 sequences, under 40% of them singletons. About this clonotype itself: Its matching antigen is unknown.

J is TRBJ2-7 and V is TRBV20-1; D possibly corresponds to TRBD2 (6 bases). The sequence came from a girl aged 2-17 years with multiple sclerosis. The sequenced sample was blood. The CDR3, as DNA: TGCAGTGCCGGCGGGGCAAACACCTACGAGCAGTACTTC. This sequence encodes CSAGGANTYEQYF.